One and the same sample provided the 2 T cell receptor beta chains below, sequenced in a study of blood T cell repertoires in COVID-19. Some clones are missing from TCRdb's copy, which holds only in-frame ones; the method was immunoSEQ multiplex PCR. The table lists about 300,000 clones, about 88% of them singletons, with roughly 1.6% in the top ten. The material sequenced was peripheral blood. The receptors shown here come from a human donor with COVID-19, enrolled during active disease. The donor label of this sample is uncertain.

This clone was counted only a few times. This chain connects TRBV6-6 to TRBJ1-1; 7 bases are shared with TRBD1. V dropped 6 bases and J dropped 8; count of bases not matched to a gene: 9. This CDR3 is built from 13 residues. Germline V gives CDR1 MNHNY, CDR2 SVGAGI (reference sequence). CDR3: CASSPRGEKEAFF. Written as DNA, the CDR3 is TGTGCCAGCAGCCCCAGGGGGGAGAAGGAAGCTTTCTTT.

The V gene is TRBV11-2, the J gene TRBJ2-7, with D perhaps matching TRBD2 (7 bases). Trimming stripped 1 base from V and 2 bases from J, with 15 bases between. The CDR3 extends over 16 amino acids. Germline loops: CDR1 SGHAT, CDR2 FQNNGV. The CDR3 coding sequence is TGTGCCAGCAGCTTAGGTCGGGGGGCGAGCACCTACGAGCAGTACTTC. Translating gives CASSLGRGASTYEQYF.